Following are 26 T cell receptor beta chains from one sample sequenced in a study of OX40 agonist ivuxolimab in advanced cancers. Assay used: immunoSEQ multiplex PCR; TCRdb lists only in-frame clones, some missing. The sample carries 70,000 or so clones, over 60% recorded once. This specimen was CD4+ or CD8+ T cells sorted from blood, taken in a trial of the OX40 agonist ivuxolimab. All receptors come from an adult with an advanced solid tumor such as melanoma, head and neck, liver or kidney cancer.

The chain carries TRBV5-1 and TRBJ2-7; D not certain. With 0 bases removed from V and 3 bases from J, the gap between germline ends came to 7 bases. The CDR3 has 13 amino acids. The V gene's germline CDR1 is SGHRS and CDR2 YFSETQ. The CDR3 reads CASSLGTYYEQYF. The CDR3 DNA follows: TGCGCCAGCAGCTTGGGGACCTACTACGAGCAGTACTTC.

The chain combines TRBV28 with TRBJ1-5, with no clear D. Trimming removed 7 bases at V and 2 bases at J, with 12 bases between. Looked up from germline, CDR1 is MDHEN and CDR2 is SYDVKM. This CDR3 has 14 amino acids. This chain's CDR3 is CASTLSAGNQPQHF. CDR3 nucleotides: TGTGCCAGCACCCTGAGCGCTGGCAATCAGCCCCAGCATTTT. Based on the CDR3 plus reference TRBV28 and TRBJ1-5, the full variable domain is DVKVTQSSRYLVKRTGEKVFLECVQDMDHENMFWYRQDPGLGLRLIYFSYDVKMKEKGDIPEGYSVSREKKERFSLILESASTNQTSMYLCASTLSAGNQPQHFGDGTRLSIL.

This chain joins TRBV5-6 and TRBJ2-5; D may be TRBD1 (6 bases). V dropped 4 bases and J dropped 5 bases, with 18 bases sitting between them. The CDR3 has 15 residues. CDR1 and CDR2 (germline): SGHDT, YYEEEE. This CDR3 reads CASSRGGRAWETQYF. For the CDR3, the DNA is TGTGCCAGCAGCCGAGGGGGAAGGGCGTGGGAGACCCAGTACTTC. Full variable domain (remainder filled in from reference TRBV5-6 and TRBJ2-5): DAGVTQSPTHLIKTRGQQVTLRCSPKSGHDTVSWYQQALGQGPQFIFQYYEEEERQRGNFPDRFSGHQFPNYSSELNVNALLLGDSALYLCASSRGGRAWETQYFGPGTRLLVL.

The chain uses TRBV28 and TRBJ2-1; D remains ambiguous. Germline CDR1 MDHEN, CDR2 SYDVKM. The CDR3 is 11 amino acids. V gave up 6 bases and J gave up 12 bases, with 12 bases separating them. The CDR3 region has the DNA TGTGCCAGCAGCCGACCTACAGTGCAGTTCTTC. Protein: CASSRPTVQFF.

V usage is TRBV11-2 and J usage is TRBJ1-4, with 7 bases matching TRBD1. Trimming at V came to 5 bases and at J to 4 bases, leaving 4 bases not matched to a gene. Germline V gives CDR1 SGHAT, CDR2 FQNNGV. The CDR3 consists of 14 residues. The CDR3 is CASSLDRNNEKLFF. In DNA, the CDR3 is TGTGCCAGCAGCCTGGACAGGAATAATGAAAAACTGTTTTTT.

The gene calls are TRBV11-1 and TRBJ2-2; D assignment may be TRBD1 or TRBD2 (5 bases each). Trimming removed 7 bases at V and 7 bases at J, with 19 bases between. CDR1 SGHAT and CDR2 FQDESV come from the germline V gene (reference sequence). The CDR3 covers 15 residues. CDR3: CASKVPGTPVGELFF. For the CDR3, the DNA is TGTGCCAGCAAAGTCCCAGGGACCCCCGTCGGGGAGCTGTTTTTT.

V is TRBV6-6 and J is TRBJ1-5; D is unclear. The germline V and J ends were trimmed by 5 bases and 3 bases, with 14 bases remaining between them. Germline V gene lookup returns CDR1 MNHNY and CDR2 SVGAGI (reference sequence). This CDR3 region has 15 residues. The CDR3: CASSNGDTFNQPQHF. Written as DNA, the CDR3 is TGTGCCAGCAGTAATGGTGACACATTCAATCAGCCCCAGCATTTT.

V gene TRBV19 combines with J gene TRBJ2-5, with 8 bases fitting TRBD1. The CDR3 consists of 15 residues. Germline CDR1 and CDR2: LNHDA and SQIVND (reference sequence). The V and J ends lost 5 bases and 5 bases, in that order; junction bases with no gene match: 10. CDR3: CASSARQGMAETQYF. CDR3 DNA sequence: TGTGCCAGTAGTGCCCGACAGGGGATGGCGGAGACCCAGTACTTC.

V gene TRBV14 combines with J gene TRBJ2-1, with D maybe TRBD1 (6 bases). Germline-derived CDR1 and CDR2 are SGHDN and FVKESK. Trimming removed 3 bases at V and 0 bases at J, with 15 bases between. CDR3 length equals 17 residues. CDR3 sequence (DNA): TGTGCCAGCAGCCATTACAGGGAAAAGAGCTCCTACAATGAGCAGTTCTTC. Protein: CASSHYREKSSYNEQFF.

The CDR3 reads CASSTVLGATPDTQYF. The CDR3 bases are TGTGCCAGTAGTACCGTACTGGGGGCGACGCCAGATACGCAGTATTTT. The genes are TRBV19 and TRBJ2-3, with a possible D match to TRBD1 (6 bases). V was shortened by 4 bases and J by 4 bases, with 18 bases between the two germline ends. The CDR3 extends over 16 amino acids. In germline, CDR1 is LNHDA, CDR2 SQIVND (reference sequence).

This clone was recorded once. The gene calls are TRBV29-1 and TRBJ1-3, with D unresolved. The CDR3 totals 12 residues. Trimming took 6 bases from V and 4 from J, leaving 10 bases between them. Germline V gene sequence: CDR1 SQVTM, CDR2 ANQGSEA. The CDR3 DNA reads as TGCAGCGTGTGGACGGTGGGAAACACCATATATTTT. Translated, it gives CSVWTVGNTIYF. Using reference TRBV29-1 and TRBJ1-3 for the parts outside the CDR3, the full variable domain is SAVISQKPSRDICQRGTSLTIQCQVDSQVTMMFWYRQQPGQSLTLIATANQGSEATYESGFVIDKFPISRPNLTFSTLTVSNMSPEDSSIYLCSVWTVGNTIYFGEGSWLTVV.

Of note for this clone: One end of the junction varies from germline; a read error may be responsible. Other DNA sequences in this specimen translate into the identical CDR3. The rearrangement joins TRBV19 to TRBJ2-7, with 8 bases fitting TRBD2. Germline CDR1 is LNHDA and CDR2 is SQIVND (reference sequence). CDR3 length: 14 amino acids. The CDR3 sequence: CASSTRGAAYEQYF. In DNA form, the CDR3 reads TGTGCCAGTAGTACGCGGGGGGCGGCCTACGAGCAGTACTTT.

This clone was detected a few times. This chain uses TRBV6-4 with TRBJ2-1; 9 nucleotides match TRBD1. CDR3 size: 16 residues. The germline V gene encodes CDR1 MRHNA and CDR2 SNTAGT. With 2 bases clipped from V and 9 bases from J, the junction kept 11 bases outside the gene matches. As DNA, the CDR3 is TGTGCCAGCAGTGACGAGGTACAGGGGGCTTCGGGTGAGCAGTTCTTC. Translated, it gives CASSDEVQGASGEQFF.

J is TRBJ1-4 and V is TRBV28; D unresolved. The CDR3 loop spans 11 amino acids. Germline V CDR1 and CDR2: MDHEN, SYDVKM. V was pared by 5 bases and J by 10 bases, with 8 bases between. DNA for the CDR3: TGTGCCAGCAGTGCTCGCCTAAAACTGTTTTTT. Translating gives CASSARLKLFF.

V usage is TRBV29-1 and J usage is TRBJ1-5; no clear D gene. With 6 bases removed from V and 5 bases from J, the gap between germline ends came to 14 bases. CDR3 length equals 13 residues. CDR1 is SQVTM, CDR2 ANQGSEA, per germline. The chain's CDR3 is CSVLVSRDQPQHF. The CDR3 nucleotides read TGCAGCGTCTTGGTTTCGCGGGATCAGCCCCAGCATTTT. Drawing the rest from reference TRBV29-1 and TRBJ1-5, the complete variable domain is SAVISQKPSRDICQRGTSLTIQCQVDSQVTMMFWYRQQPGQSLTLIATANQGSEATYESGFVIDKFPISRPNLTFSTLTVSNMSPEDSSIYLCSVLVSRDQPQHFGDGTRLSIL.

The gene calls are TRBV11-2 and TRBJ1-2, with TRBD1 matching 8 bases. After removal of 0 bases from V and 3 bases from J, the junction contained 0 bases not matched to a gene. Germline CDR1 reads SGHAT; CDR2 reads FQNNGV. The CDR3 is made up of 14 amino acids. DNA for the CDR3: TGTGCCAGCAGCTTAGAACAGGGGGACTATGGCTACACCTTC. Its translation is CASSLEQGDYGYTF.

The chain carries TRBV19 and TRBJ2-7; 14 bases line up with TRBD2. CDR3 size: 18 residues. J lost 0 bases, V lost 5 bases, and 9 bases had no gene match. CDR1 and CDR2 (germline): LNHDA, SQIVND (reference sequence). CDR3 residues: CASSPRTSGGPSSYEQYF. DNA for the CDR3: TGTGCCAGTAGTCCACGGACTAGCGGGGGGCCCAGCTCCTACGAGCAGTACTTC.

The chain couples TRBV5-1 to TRBJ2-7, with 8 positions matching TRBD1. This CDR3 spans 14 amino acids. The V and J ends lost 4 bases and 4 bases, in that order; junction bases with no gene match: 7. The germline V gene encodes CDR1 SGHRS and CDR2 YFSETQ. CDR3 DNA sequence: TGCGCCAGCAGCCCTCCGGGACAGGTTTACGAGCAGTACTTC. Translated: CASSPPGQVYEQYF. The variable domain in full, with the rest retrieved from reference TRBV5-1 and TRBJ2-7, is KAGVTQTPRYLIKTRGQQVTLSCSPISGHRSVSWYQQTPGQGLQFLFEYFSETQRNKGNFPGRFSGRQFSNSRSEMNVSTLELGDSALYLCASSPPGQVYEQYFGPGTRLTVT.

This clone came up a few times. This chain joins TRBV30 and TRBJ2-7; 7 nucleotides match TRBD1. The trim removed 1 base at V and 8 bases at J, leaving 8 bases unmatched. Germline loops: CDR1 GTSNPN, CDR2 SVGIG (reference sequence). The CDR3 length is 13 residues. This CDR3 is CAWSEQGSLKQYF. Written as DNA, the CDR3 is TGTGCCTGGAGTGAACAGGGGAGCTTGAAGCAGTACTTC.

The chain employs TRBV6-6 and TRBJ2-1, with D tentatively TRBD2 (6 bases). The germline V gene has CDR1 MNHNY and CDR2 SVGAGI (reference sequence). The V end lost 6 bases, the J end lost 1 base, and 7 bases lay between the germline ends. The CDR3 has 13 residues. CDR3 region: CASSRGSYNEQFF. The DNA for the CDR3 is TGTGCCAGCAGCCGGGGGTCCTACAATGAGCAGTTCTTC.

J is TRBJ2-1 and V is TRBV7-9, with a possible D match to TRBD2 (6 bases). The CDR3 runs 18 residues. Looked up from germline, CDR1 is SEHNR and CDR2 is FQNEAQ (reference sequence). V gave up 3 bases and J gave up 2 bases, with 20 bases separating them. CDR3 coding DNA: TGTGCCAGCAGCTTCTCCGGGACTCGGGGTTCCGCCTACAATGAGCAGTTCTTC. Its protein product is CASSFSGTRGSAYNEQFF.

This clone was counted a single time. V and J are TRBV5-1 and TRBJ2-7; the D gene is possibly TRBD2 (6 bases). V lost 4 bases to trimming and J lost 6 bases, with 11 bases between them. The CDR3 contains 12 residues. Germline assignment: CDR1 SGHRS and CDR2 YFSETQ. The CDR3 DNA reads as TGCGCCAGCAGCCGGGGAGGACGCGAGCAGTACTTC. Its translation is CASSRGGREQYF.

The chain recombines TRBV27 with TRBJ2-7; D possibly corresponds to TRBD2 (6 bases). Germline CDR1 MNHEY, CDR2 SMNVEV (reference sequence). V dropped 2 bases and J dropped 7 bases, with 15 bases sitting between them. This CDR3 region has 14 residues. This CDR3 is CASSLKAGSREQYF. The CDR3 DNA follows: TGTGCCAGCAGTTTAAAGGCGGGATCTAGGGAGCAGTACTTC.

V and J are TRBV6-5 and TRBJ1-5, with a possible D match to TRBD1 (6 bases). V lost 8 bases and J lost 0, with 14 bases in between. The germline CDR1 and CDR2 sequences are MNHEY and SVGAGI. The CDR3 has 15 amino acids. CDR3 sequence: CASSSGDNSNQPQHF. CDR3 bases: TGTGCCAGCTCCTCGGGGGACAATAGCAATCAGCCCCAGCATTTT.

The J gene is TRBJ1-3, the V gene TRBV7-8, with D possibly being TRBD1 (6 bases). The CDR3 contains 16 residues. The germline V gene has CDR1 SGHVS and CDR2 FQNEAQ. V was clipped by 0 bases and J by 1 base, with 10 bases between them. CDR3 sequence reads: CASSLAPRGSGNTIYF. The CDR3 DNA reads as TGTGCCAGCAGCTTAGCGCCGAGGGGGTCTGGAAACACCATATATTTT.

This chain uses TRBV5-8 with TRBJ2-5, with D unresolved. The germline V and J ends were trimmed by 2 bases and 2 bases, with 13 bases remaining between them. Looked up from germline, CDR1 is SGHTS and CDR2 is YDEGEE. The CDR3 is 15 residues long. CDR3 sequence reads: CASSFGFREQETQYF. The CDR3 DNA follows: TGTGCCAGCAGCTTTGGGTTTAGGGAACAAGAGACCCAGTACTTC.